This TCR beta chain was identified during a study of blood T cell repertoires in COVID-19. The method was immunoSEQ multiplex PCR; TCRdb's version includes in-frame clones alone and lacks a portion of them. The sample records 150,000 to 200,000 clones, approximately 87% being singletons. Between the trimmed V and J ends, which lost 5 bases and 3 bases, there was a span of 10 bases. CDR3 size: 13 residues. Per the germline V gene, CDR1 is GTSNPN and CDR2 is SVGIG (reference sequence). The V and J genes are TRBV30 and TRBJ1-4; D remains unclear. The sample consisted of peripheral blood. This TCR was sampled from a man aged 40-50 years with active or convalescent COVID-19. For the CDR3, the DNA is TGTGCCTGGTCGTACAGCTCTAATGAAAAACTGTTTTTT. Protein: CAWSYSSNEKLFF.